This T cell receptor beta chain was recovered during a study of blood T cell repertoires in COVID-19. Study-wide background: Acute and convalescent COVID-19 specimens originated in the United States, Italy and Spain. The analysed material was cDNA or gDNA that came from T cells, B-cell-depleted T cells, or PBMCs.

Germline lookup yields CDR1 SNHLY and CDR2 FYNNEI. This CDR3 spans 14 amino acids. The J segment lost 7 bases and the V segment lost 6 bases, leaving 4 bases of the junction unmatched. As processed by the authors: Estimated nucleated cell counts came from reference gene primer amplification. The table came from immunoSEQ multiplex PCR; TCRdb's copy has only in-frame clones and leaves some out. That table furnishes V, J and clone size, whereas the DNA furnished D and trimming. This table holds over 150,000 clones, around 82% found once. Sequenced: peripheral blood. The source of this sequence is a man aged 18 to 30 with active or convalescent COVID-19. The gene calls are TRBV2 and TRBJ1-6; 9 bases match TRBD1. In DNA form, the CDR3 reads TGTGCCAGCAGATCCGGGACAGGGAATTCACCCCTCCACTTT. Protein product: CASRSGTGNSPLHF.